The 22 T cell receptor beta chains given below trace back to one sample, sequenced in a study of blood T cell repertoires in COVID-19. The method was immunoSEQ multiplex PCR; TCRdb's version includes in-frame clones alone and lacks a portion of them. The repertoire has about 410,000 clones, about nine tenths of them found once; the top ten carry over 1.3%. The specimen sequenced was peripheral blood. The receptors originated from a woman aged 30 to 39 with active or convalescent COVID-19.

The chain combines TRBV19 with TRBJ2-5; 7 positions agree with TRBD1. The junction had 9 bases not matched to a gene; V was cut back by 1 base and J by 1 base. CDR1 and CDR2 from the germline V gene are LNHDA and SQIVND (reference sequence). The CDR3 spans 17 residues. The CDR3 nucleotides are TGTGCCAGTAGTATAGGGTGGGGCAGGGGGATCCAAGAGACCCAGTACTTC. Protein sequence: CASSIGWGRGIQETQYF.

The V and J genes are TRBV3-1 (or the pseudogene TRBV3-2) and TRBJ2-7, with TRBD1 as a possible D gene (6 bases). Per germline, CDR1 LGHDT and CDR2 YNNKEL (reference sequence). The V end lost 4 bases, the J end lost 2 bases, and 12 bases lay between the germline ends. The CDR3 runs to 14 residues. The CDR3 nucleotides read TGTGCCAGCAGCCCCGGACAGTTCGCCTACGAGCAGTACTTC. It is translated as CASSPGQFAYEQYF.

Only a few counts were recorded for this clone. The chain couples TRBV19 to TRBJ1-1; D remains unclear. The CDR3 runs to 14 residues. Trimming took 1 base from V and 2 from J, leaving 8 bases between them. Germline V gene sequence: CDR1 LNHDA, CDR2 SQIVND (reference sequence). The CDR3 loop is CASSIVGDNTEAFF. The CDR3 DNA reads TGTGCCAGTAGTATAGTAGGAGATAACACTGAAGCTTTCTTT.

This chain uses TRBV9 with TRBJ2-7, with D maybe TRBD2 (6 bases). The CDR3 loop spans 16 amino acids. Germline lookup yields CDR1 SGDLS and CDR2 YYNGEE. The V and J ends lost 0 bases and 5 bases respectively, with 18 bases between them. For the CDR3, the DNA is TGTGCCAGCAGCGTAGGAAAGGGACTCGGGTTGGACGAGCAGTACTTC. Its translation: CASSVGKGLGLDEQYF.

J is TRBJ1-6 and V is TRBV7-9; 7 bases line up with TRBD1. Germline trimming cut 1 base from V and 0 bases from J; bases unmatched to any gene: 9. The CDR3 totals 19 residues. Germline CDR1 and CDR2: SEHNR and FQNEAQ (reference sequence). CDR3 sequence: CASSLGTGTDFSYNSPLHF. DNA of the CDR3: TGTGCCAGCAGCTTAGGCACCGGGACAGATTTCTCCTATAATTCACCCCTCCACTTT.

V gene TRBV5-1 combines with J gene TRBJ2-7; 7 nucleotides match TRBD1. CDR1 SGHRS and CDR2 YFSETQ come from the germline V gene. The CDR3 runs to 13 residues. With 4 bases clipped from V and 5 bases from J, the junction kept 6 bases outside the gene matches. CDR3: CASSLRGGDEQYF. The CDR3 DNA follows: TGCGCCAGCAGCCTTAGAGGGGGCGACGAGCAGTACTTC. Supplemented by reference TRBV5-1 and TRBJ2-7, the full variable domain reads KAGVTQTPRYLIKTRGQQVTLSCSPISGHRSVSWYQQTPGQGLQFLFEYFSETQRNKGNFPGRFSGRQFSNSRSEMNVSTLELGDSALYLCASSLRGGDEQYFGPGTRLTVT.

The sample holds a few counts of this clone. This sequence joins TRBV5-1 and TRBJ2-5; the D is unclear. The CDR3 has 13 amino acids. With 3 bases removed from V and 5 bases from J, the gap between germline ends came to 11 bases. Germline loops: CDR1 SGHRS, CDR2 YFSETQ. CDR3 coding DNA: TGCGCCAGCAGCTCGGTTGTCGAGGAGACCCAGTACTTC. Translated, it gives CASSSVVEETQYF. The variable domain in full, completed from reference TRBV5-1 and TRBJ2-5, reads KAGVTQTPRYLIKTRGQQVTLSCSPISGHRSVSWYQQTPGQGLQFLFEYFSETQRNKGNFPGRFSGRQFSNSRSEMNVSTLELGDSALYLCASSSVVEETQYFGPGTRLLVL.

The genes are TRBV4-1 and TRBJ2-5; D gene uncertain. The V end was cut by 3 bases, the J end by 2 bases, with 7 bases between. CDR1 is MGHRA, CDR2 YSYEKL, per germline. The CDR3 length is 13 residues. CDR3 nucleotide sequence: TGCGCCAGCAGCCAGTGGCAACAAGAGACCCAGTACTTC. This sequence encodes CASSQWQQETQYF.

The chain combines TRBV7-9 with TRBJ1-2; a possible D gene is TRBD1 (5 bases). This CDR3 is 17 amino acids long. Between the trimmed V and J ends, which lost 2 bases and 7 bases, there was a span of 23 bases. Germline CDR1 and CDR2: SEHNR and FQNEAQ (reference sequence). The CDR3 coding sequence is TGTGCCAGCAGCTTAAACCAGCAGGAGGGGACTCGTGTTGGCTACACCTTC. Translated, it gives CASSLNQQEGTRVGYTF.

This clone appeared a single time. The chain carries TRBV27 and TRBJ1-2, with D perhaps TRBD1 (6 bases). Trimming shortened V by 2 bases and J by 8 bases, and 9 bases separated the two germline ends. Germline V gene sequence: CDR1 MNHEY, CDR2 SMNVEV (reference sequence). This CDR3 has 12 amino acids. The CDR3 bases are TGTGCCAGCAGTTTAGGGGGCGCGGGCTACACCTTC. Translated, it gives CASSLGGAGYTF.

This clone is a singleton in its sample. The CDR3 DNA is TGTGCCAGTAGACCCGAGGGAAGAGGTACGCAGTATTTT. Translated: CASRPEGRGTQYF. The gene calls are TRBV19 and TRBJ2-3, with TRBD2 as a possible D gene (5 bases). Germline CDR1 is LNHDA and CDR2 is SQIVND (reference sequence). Deletions cut 6 bases from V and 8 bases from J, with 15 bases between. This CDR3 has 13 residues.

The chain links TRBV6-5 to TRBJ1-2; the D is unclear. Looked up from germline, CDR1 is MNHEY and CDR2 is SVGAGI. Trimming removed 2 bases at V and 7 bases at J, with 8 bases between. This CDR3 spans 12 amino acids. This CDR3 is CASSYDHSGYTF. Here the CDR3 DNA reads TGTGCCAGCAGTTACGATCACTCTGGCTACACCTTC.

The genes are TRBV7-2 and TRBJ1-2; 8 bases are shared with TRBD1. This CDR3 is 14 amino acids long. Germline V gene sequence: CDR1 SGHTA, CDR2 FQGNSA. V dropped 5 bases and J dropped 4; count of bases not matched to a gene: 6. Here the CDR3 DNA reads TGTGCCAGCAGCCCTCAACAGGGGGGCTATGGCTACACCTTC. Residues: CASSPQQGGYGYTF.

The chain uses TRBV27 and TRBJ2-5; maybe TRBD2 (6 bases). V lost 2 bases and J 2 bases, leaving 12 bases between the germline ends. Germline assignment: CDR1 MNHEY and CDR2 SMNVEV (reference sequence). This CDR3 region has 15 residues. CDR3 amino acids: CASSLLRGGQETQYF. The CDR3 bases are TGTGCCAGCAGTTTACTCCGCGGAGGGCAAGAGACCCAGTACTTC.

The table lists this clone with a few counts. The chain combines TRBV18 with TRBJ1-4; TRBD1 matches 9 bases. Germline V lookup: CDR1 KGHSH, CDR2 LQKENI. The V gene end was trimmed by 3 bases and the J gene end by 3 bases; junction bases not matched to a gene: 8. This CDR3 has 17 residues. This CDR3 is CASSPFTGGTANEKLFF. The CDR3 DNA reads TGTGCCAGCTCACCTTTTACAGGGGGCACGGCTAATGAAAAACTGTTTTTT.

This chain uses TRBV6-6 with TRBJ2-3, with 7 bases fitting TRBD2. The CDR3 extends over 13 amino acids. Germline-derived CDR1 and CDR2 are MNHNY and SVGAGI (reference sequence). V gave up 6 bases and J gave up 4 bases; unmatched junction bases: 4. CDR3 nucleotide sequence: TGTGCCAGCAGCTGGACTAGTGCAGATACGCAGTATTTT. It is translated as CASSWTSADTQYF.

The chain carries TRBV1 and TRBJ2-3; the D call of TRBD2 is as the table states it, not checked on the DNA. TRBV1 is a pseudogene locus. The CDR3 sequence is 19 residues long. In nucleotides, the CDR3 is TGCACCAGCACCCCCCGGGAAAGCGGGCTTTTAACTAGCACAGATACGCAGTATTTT. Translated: CTSTPRESGLLTSTDTQYF.

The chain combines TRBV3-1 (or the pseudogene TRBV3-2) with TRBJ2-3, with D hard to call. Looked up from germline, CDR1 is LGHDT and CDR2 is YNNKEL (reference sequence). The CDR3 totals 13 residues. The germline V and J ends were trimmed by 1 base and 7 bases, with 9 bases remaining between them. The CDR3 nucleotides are TGTGCCAGCAGCCAAGGGGCGAAGTATACGCAGTATTTT. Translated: CASSQGAKYTQYF.

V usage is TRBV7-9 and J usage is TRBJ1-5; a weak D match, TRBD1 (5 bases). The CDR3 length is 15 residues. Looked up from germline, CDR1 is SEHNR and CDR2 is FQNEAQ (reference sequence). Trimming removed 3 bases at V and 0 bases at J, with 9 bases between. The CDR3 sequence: CASSLGQTSNQPQHF. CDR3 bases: TGTGCCAGCAGCTTGGGGCAAACTAGCAATCAGCCCCAGCATTTT. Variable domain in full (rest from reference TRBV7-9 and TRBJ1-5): DTGVSQNPRHKITKRGQNVTFRCDPISEHNRLYWYRQTLGQGPEFLTYFQNEAQLEKSRLLSDRFSAERPKGSFSTLEIQRTEQGDSAMYLCASSLGQTSNQPQHFGDGTRLSIL.

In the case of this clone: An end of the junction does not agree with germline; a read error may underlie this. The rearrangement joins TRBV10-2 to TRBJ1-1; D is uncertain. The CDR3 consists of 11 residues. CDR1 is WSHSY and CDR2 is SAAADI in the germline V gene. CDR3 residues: CASSEVTKAFF. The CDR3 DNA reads TGCGCCAGCAGTGAGGTCACTAAAGCTTTCTTT.

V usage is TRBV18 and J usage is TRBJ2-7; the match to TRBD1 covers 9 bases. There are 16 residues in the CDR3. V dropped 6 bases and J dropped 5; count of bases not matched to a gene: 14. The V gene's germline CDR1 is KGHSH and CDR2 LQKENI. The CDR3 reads CASSLGTGGVFDEQYF. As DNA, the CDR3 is TGTGCCAGCTCTCTGGGTACAGGGGGCGTTTTTGACGAGCAGTACTTC. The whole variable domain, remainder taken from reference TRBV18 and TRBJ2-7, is NAGVMQNPRHLVRRRGQEARLRCSPMKGHSHVYWYRQLPEEGLKFMVYLQKENIIDESGMPKERFSAEFPKEGPSILRIQQVVRGDSAAYFCASSLGTGGVFDEQYFGPGTRLTVT.

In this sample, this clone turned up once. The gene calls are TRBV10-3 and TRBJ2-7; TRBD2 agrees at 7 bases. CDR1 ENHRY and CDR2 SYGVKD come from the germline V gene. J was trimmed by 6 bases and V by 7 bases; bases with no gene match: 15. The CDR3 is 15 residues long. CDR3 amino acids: CAITEGGGGRVEQYF. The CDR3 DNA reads TGTGCCATCACCGAGGGAGGCGGGGGTCGGGTCGAGCAGTACTTC.